This T cell receptor (beta chain) came from a study of siplizumab effects on memory and regulatory T cells. General observations from the study: The drug siplizumab significantly decreased the alloreactive sequences that could be traced to unstimulated CD4+ memory cells. Unstimulated naive T cells seemed to show more diversity than memory cells did, and they also seemed to be among the major contributors to the alloresponse.

Unstimulated naive, memory, effector memory and TEMRA subsets were also sequenced, drawn from three donor pairs. Unmatched junction bases numbered 10, after V lost 8 bases and J lost 6 bases. The V gene's germline CDR1 is SGHVS and CDR2 FQNEAQ. The CDR3 has 14 amino acids. The sample holds a few counts of this clone. Its antigen is not identified. The repertoire was sequenced with immunoSEQ multiplex PCR; TCRdb's copy has only in-frame clones and lacks some. Of under 70,000 clones listed, around 80% are singletons. The chain has TRBV7-8 and TRBJ2-3, with 8 bases fitting TRBD2. Material: memory CD4+ T cells sorted from blood. This sequence originates from a human donor in good health. CDR3 loop: CASGRGSGVDTQYF. As DNA, the CDR3 is TGTGCCAGCGGGCGTGGTAGCGGGGTGGATACGCAGTATTTT.